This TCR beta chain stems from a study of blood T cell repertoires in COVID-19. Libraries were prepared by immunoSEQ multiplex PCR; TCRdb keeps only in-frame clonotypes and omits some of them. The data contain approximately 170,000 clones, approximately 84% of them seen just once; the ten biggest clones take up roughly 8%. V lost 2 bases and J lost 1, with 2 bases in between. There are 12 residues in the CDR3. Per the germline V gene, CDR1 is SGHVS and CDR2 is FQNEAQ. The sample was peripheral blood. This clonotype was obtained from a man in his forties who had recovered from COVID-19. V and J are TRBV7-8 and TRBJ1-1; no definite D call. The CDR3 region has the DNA TGTGCCAGCAGCTTACAGAACACTGAAGCTTTCTTT. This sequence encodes CASSLQNTEAFF.